Each of the 30 T cell receptor beta chains below was sequenced from the same sample in a study of identical twins. TCRdb fed the 5' RACE reads into MiXCR, producing one record per CDR3 protein. The sample has more than 1.5 million distinct CDR3 sequences, around a third seen once; the top ten hold more than 0.25%. The sequenced sample consisted of cord blood. The receptors stem from a newborn girl in good health.

This clonotype was detected a few times. The rearrangement joins TRBV20-1 to TRBJ2-4; 7 nucleotides align to TRBD1. V dropped 5 bases and J dropped 5; count of bases not matched to a gene: 3. Germline loops: CDR1 DFQATT, CDR2 SNEGSKA (reference sequence). This CDR3 spans 12 amino acids. In DNA form, the CDR3 reads TGCAGTGCTGGACAGGCGCAAAACATTCAGTACTTC. Protein product: CSAGQAQNIQYF.

This clonotype was detected a few times. The chain has TRBV10-3 and TRBJ2-6, with D perhaps TRBD1 (6 bases). V was trimmed by 6 bases and J by 0 bases, leaving 15 bases between them. The CDR3 extends over 17 amino acids. Germline V gene lookup returns CDR1 ENHRY and CDR2 SYGVKD. The CDR3 nucleotides are TGTGCCATCAGACCGACAGGTCCTAGCTCTGGGGCCAACGTCCTGACTTTC. It codes for CAIRPTGPSSGANVLTF.

This clonotype was found a few times. The chain employs TRBV5-1 and TRBJ2-5; weak D call: TRBD1 (6 bases). This CDR3 is 12 amino acids long. V was clipped by 4 bases and J by 11 bases, with 15 bases between them. Germline CDR1 SGHRS, CDR2 YFSETQ. CDR3 in amino acids: CASSLDRFQQYF. CDR3 DNA sequence: TGCGCCAGCAGCCTTGACAGGTTTCAGCAGTACTTC.

The chain is built from TRBV27 and TRBJ2-1, with 10 positions matching TRBD2. V lost 4 bases and J lost 6; bases outside the gene matches: 12. The CDR3 contains 17 residues. Germline V gene data show CDR1 as MNHEY and CDR2 as SMNVEV (reference sequence). This CDR3 reads CASSYLAGVLFGNEQFF. The DNA for the CDR3 is TGTGCCAGCAGTTATCTAGCGGGAGTCCTCTTCGGCAATGAGCAGTTCTTC.

A few counts support this clonotype. For the CDR3, the DNA is TGTGCCAGCAGTGAAGAGGCCAGGGTTTCACCCCTCCACTTT. It is translated as CASSEEARVSPLHF. This chain connects TRBV6-1 to TRBJ1-6, with a possible D match to TRBD1 (5 bases). Germline CDR1 is MNHNS and CDR2 is SASEGT. The CDR3 covers 14 residues. V lost 1 base, J lost 9 bases, and 10 bases lay in between.

This clonotype was detected a few times. J is TRBJ2-1 and V is TRBV24-1; D gene uncertain. The J call may be faulty, since TRBJ2-3 better matches the DNA end. Germline V gene data show CDR1 as KGHDR and CDR2 as SFDVKD. The CDR3 runs 11 residues. The CDR3 here is CATKNYNEQYF. The CDR3 bases are TGTGCCACCAAGAACTACAATGAGCAGTATTTT.

A note on this clonotype: One end of the junction is discordant with germline, which a read error may explain. The V and J genes are TRBV7-8 and TRBJ2-4; possible D gene TRBD1, 5 bases. The J call is in doubt because the DNA end fits TRBJ2-7 better. From germline, CDR1 is SGHVS and CDR2 FQNEAQ. The CDR3 is 14 amino acids. The CDR3 DNA reads TGTGCCGGCAGCTTCGGACAACACGGCTACGAGCAGTACTTC. Protein: CAGSFGQHGYEQYF.

The V gene is TRBV4-2, the J gene TRBJ2-1, with D possibly being TRBD1 or TRBD2 (5 bases each). The CDR3 has 15 residues. The germline V and J ends were trimmed by 4 bases and 5 bases, with 15 bases remaining between them. Germline values: CDR1 LGHNA, CDR2 YNFKEQ. The CDR3, as DNA: TGTGCCAGCAGCCTCCGGGGCACATTCGACAATGAGCAGTTCTTC. It yields the protein CASSLRGTFDNEQFF.

This clonotype turned up a few times. The CDR3 reads CSASSVILTYEQYF. As DNA, the CDR3 is TGCAGTGCTAGTTCCGTTATCCTAACCTACGAGCAGTACTTC. This rearrangement joins TRBV20-1 to TRBJ2-7; no reliable D call. Trimming shortened V by 3 bases and J by 2 bases, and 14 bases separated the two germline ends. The CDR3 is 14 amino acids. Germline loops: CDR1 DFQATT, CDR2 SNEGSKA (reference sequence).

This clonotype appeared many times. This CDR3 reads CASSYSTADTQYF. The CDR3 bases are TGTGCCAGCAGTTACTCGACGGCAGATACGCAGTATTTT. V gene TRBV6-5 combines with J gene TRBJ2-3; the D is unclear. With 0 bases removed from V and 4 bases from J, the gap between germline ends came to 5 bases. The CDR3 extends over 13 amino acids. Germline lookup yields CDR1 MNHEY and CDR2 SVGAGI.

This clonotype came up a few times. In DNA form, the CDR3 reads TGTGCCAGCAGCGTTCGCGTTATTAATACGCAGTATTTT. As protein: CASSVRVINTQYF. V gene TRBV7-2 combines with J gene TRBJ2-3; D gene unclear. The CDR3 totals 13 residues. In germline, CDR1 is SGHTA, CDR2 FQGNSA. V shed 5 bases and J shed 7 bases, with 13 bases lying between them.

This clonotype has more than one count but fewer than ten. For the CDR3, the DNA is TGTGCCAGCAGCTTACACCAGGGCCAAGAGACCCAGTACTTC. Protein sequence: CASSLHQGQETQYF. V is TRBV7-9 and J is TRBJ2-5, with TRBD1 as a possible D gene (5 bases). This CDR3 has 14 residues. Germline CDR1 is SEHNR and CDR2 is FQNEAQ (reference sequence). With 2 bases removed from V and 1 base from J, the gap between germline ends came to 8 bases.

The chain joins TRBV2 to TRBJ1-5, with TRBD1 identical over 10 bases. Losses at the gene ends were 2 bases for V and 0 bases for J; bases not matched to a gene: 4. This CDR3 spans 17 amino acids. Germline CDR1 SNHLY, CDR2 FYNNEI. CDR3 nucleotide sequence: TGTGCCAGCAGTGAAAGGTGGGACAGGGGTAGCAATCAGCCCCAGCATTTT. It specifies CASSERWDRGSNQPQHF.

The chain is built from TRBV28 and TRBJ1-5, with D hard to call. The CDR3 is 13 residues long. V lost 8 bases and J lost 3, with 11 bases in between. The germline gives CDR1 MDHEN, CDR2 SYDVKM. CDR3 nucleotide sequence: TGTGCCAGCTTTGCGGCTACCAATCAGCCCCAGCATTTT. This gives the protein CASFAATNQPQHF.

This clonotype was observed a few times. The V call is TRBV27, the J call TRBJ2-3; D is perhaps TRBD2 (6 bases). This CDR3 contains 12 residues. The germline gives CDR1 MNHEY, CDR2 SMNVEV (reference sequence). The germline V and J ends were trimmed by 7 bases and 10 bases, with 15 bases remaining between them. This CDR3 reads CASTPLGEAQYF. CDR3 bases: TGTGCCAGCACCCCACTTGGGGAGGCGCAGTATTTT.

A few counts support this clonotype. The V call is TRBV9, the J call TRBJ2-7; 9 nucleotides line up with TRBD1. This CDR3 has 15 residues. Germline V gene lookup returns CDR1 SGDLS and CDR2 YYNGEE. V was pared by 0 bases and J by 5 bases, with 6 bases of the junction left unmatched. In DNA, the CDR3 is TGTGCCAGCAGCGTAGGGACAGGGGCTTTAAACGAGCAGTACTTC. It encodes CASSVGTGALNEQYF. The full variable domain, with the rest looked up from reference TRBV9 and TRBJ2-7, is DSGVTQTPKHLITATGQRVTLRCSPRSGDLSVYWYQQSLDQGLQFLIQYYNGEERAKGNILERFSAQQFPDLHSELNLSSLELGDSALYFCASSVGTGALNEQYFGPGTRLTVT.

This clonotype came up a few times. The gene calls are TRBV19 and TRBJ2-7; 8 nucleotides align to TRBD2. After removal of 3 bases from V and 0 bases from J, the junction contained 4 bases not matched to a gene. CDR1 and CDR2 (germline): LNHDA, SQIVND (reference sequence). CDR3 length: 15 amino acids. The CDR3 reads CASSIIAGSSYEQYF. In nucleotides, the CDR3 is TGTGCCAGTAGTATTATAGCGGGGAGCTCCTACGAGCAGTACTTC. The entire variable domain, with the rest obtained from reference TRBV19 and TRBJ2-7, is as follows: DGGITQSPKYLFRKEGQNVTLSCEQNLNHDAMYWYRQDPGQGLRLIYYSQIVNDFQKGDIAEGYSVSREKKESFPLTVTSAQKNPTAFYLCASSIIAGSSYEQYFGPGTRLTVT.

Many counts were recorded for this clonotype. The chain uses TRBV10-3 and TRBJ1-2; 7 bases align to TRBD1. This CDR3 is built from 14 residues. Germline V gives CDR1 ENHRY, CDR2 SYGVKD. With 11 bases clipped from V and 2 bases from J, the junction kept 11 bases outside the gene matches. The CDR3 DNA sequence: TGTGCCGTAGGCGGGACAGCTATAAACTATGGCTACACCTTC. Its protein product is CAVGGTAINYGYTF.

This clonotype was observed many times. The rearrangement uses TRBV5-6 and TRBJ2-5, with 8 bases identical to TRBD2. With V trimmed by 5 bases and J by 4 bases, 4 bases remained unmatched. The CDR3 is made up of 13 amino acids. Germline assignment: CDR1 SGHDT and CDR2 YYEEEE. For the CDR3, the DNA is TGTGCCAGCAGTAGGACTAGCAGAGAGACCCAGTACTTC. Encoded protein: CASSRTSRETQYF.

This clonotype was counted a few times. The chain carries TRBV20-1 and TRBJ2-1; TRBD2 is a possible D gene (6 bases). The V gene lost 5 bases and the J gene lost 15 bases, with 17 bases spanning the gap. The CDR3 has 11 residues. Per the germline V gene, CDR1 is DFQATT and CDR2 is SNEGSKA (reference sequence). CDR3 loop: CSAGGLVMGFF. The CDR3, as DNA: TGCAGTGCTGGGGGACTGGTGATGGGGTTCTTC.

This rearrangement joins TRBV3-1 to TRBJ2-1; 14 nucleotides line up with TRBD2. Germline CDR1 reads LGHDT; CDR2 reads YNNKEL (reference sequence). The CDR3 sequence is 16 residues long. Germline trimming cut 3 bases from V and 13 bases from J; bases unmatched to any gene: 11. The CDR3 spells CASSQATSGRARRQFF. CDR3 sequence (DNA): TGTGCCAGCAGCCAGGCGACTAGCGGGAGGGCCCGACGTCAGTTCTTC.

The genes are TRBV2 and TRBJ1-2; no clear D gene. Germline lookup yields CDR1 SNHLY and CDR2 FYNNEI. The ends were cut back, 3 bases at V and 0 bases at J, with 8 bases in the middle. There are 14 residues in the CDR3. CDR3 DNA: TGTGCCAGCAGTGAGACGGTAACTAACTATGGCTACACCTTC. Its translation: CASSETVTNYGYTF.

This clonotype was seen ten or more times. The chain joins TRBV4-1 to TRBJ2-1, with D possibly being TRBD1 or TRBD2 (5 bases each). The CDR3 length is 15 residues. Trimming took 0 bases from V and 8 from J, leaving 14 bases between them. Germline V gene sequence: CDR1 MGHRA, CDR2 YSYEKL. CDR3 coding DNA: TGCGCCAGCAGCCAAGAACAGGTGGCCGGGGATGAGCAGTTCTTC. Protein product: CASSQEQVAGDEQFF.

The chain has TRBV20-1 and TRBJ2-1; the match to TRBD2 covers 8 bases. V gave up 3 bases and J gave up 6 bases; unmatched junction bases: 7. The CDR3 runs 14 residues. Germline loops: CDR1 DFQATT, CDR2 SNEGSKA (reference sequence). CDR3: CSARLASGSNEQFF. The CDR3 DNA is TGCAGTGCTAGGTTGGCTAGCGGGTCCAATGAGCAGTTCTTC.

The rearrangement links TRBV7-8 to TRBJ2-5; D is possibly TRBD1 (6 bases). The J call may be faulty, since TRBJ2-7 better matches the DNA end. CDR1 and CDR2 (germline): SGHVS, FQNEAQ. The CDR3 is 15 residues long. The CDR3 is CASSFGWTENYEQYF. In DNA, the CDR3 is TGTGCCAGCAGCTTTGGATGGACAGAGAATTACGAGCAGTACTTC.

In its sample, this clonotype was seen a few times. The chain couples TRBV20-1 to TRBJ2-6; D possibly corresponds to TRBD2 (6 bases). V was shortened by 1 base and J by 1 base, with 20 bases between the two germline ends. The CDR3 totals 19 residues. Per germline, CDR1 DFQATT and CDR2 SNEGSKA (reference sequence). The CDR3 protein is CSARASWQVEGSGANVLTF. CDR3 nucleotides: TGCAGTGCTAGAGCAAGTTGGCAGGTGGAGGGGTCTGGGGCCAACGTCCTGACTTTC.

This clonotype occurred a few times. The chain couples TRBV7-2 to TRBJ2-7; perhaps TRBD1 as D (5 bases). Between the trimmed V and J ends, which lost 4 bases and 3 bases, there was a span of 13 bases. This CDR3 is built from 14 residues. From germline, CDR1 is SGHTA and CDR2 FQGNSA. As DNA, the CDR3 is TGTGCCAGCAGCTCCCGCGGACAAATCTACGAGCAGTACTTC. It encodes CASSSRGQIYEQYF.

The chain employs TRBV2 and TRBJ2-3; possibly TRBD1 or TRBD2 for D (6 bases each). In germline, CDR1 is SNHLY, CDR2 FYNNEI. Trimming took off 4 bases at V and 2 bases at J, with 13 bases between the two ends. The CDR3 length is 15 residues. The CDR3 sequence is CASSVSWGATDTQYF. DNA for the CDR3: TGTGCCAGCAGTGTTTCGTGGGGGGCCACAGATACGCAGTATTTT.

The V gene is TRBV11-2, the J gene TRBJ2-1; 10 nucleotides agree with TRBD2. Germline lookup yields CDR1 SGHAT and CDR2 FQNNGV. V lost 4 bases to trimming and J lost 6 bases; unmatched junction nucleotides: 6. CDR3 length equals 15 residues. The CDR3 nucleotides read TGTGCCAGCAGCTCGGGACTAGCGAGTTTCAATGAGCAGTTCTTC. Translated, it gives CASSSGLASFNEQFF.

V is TRBV10-3 and J is TRBJ2-1; D may be TRBD2 (6 bases). The length of the CDR3 is 17 residues. In germline, CDR1 is ENHRY, CDR2 SYGVKD. Trimming shortened V by 6 bases and J by 4 bases, and 22 bases separated the two germline ends. The CDR3 sequence is CAIRPAGSTSSYNEQFF. In DNA, the CDR3 is TGTGCCATCAGACCGGCCGGGAGCACCAGCTCTTACAATGAGCAGTTCTTC.